Here is one T cell receptor (beta chain) with its context. This receptor's antigen is unknown. One base away there is no much larger clone; base qualities are not given. In total, more than 500 healthy bone marrow donors made up the cohort. At the time of sampling, all cohort members were nominally healthy, though unrecorded immune exposures were likely present. The donor was CMV seronegative and belonged to the group of several hundred seronegative cohort members. A peripheral blood sample was provided by each donor, and peripheral blood mononuclear cells were used for TCR beta sequencing. The Qiagen DNeasy Blood Extraction Kit was used to extract genomic DNA from the blood cell samples. The sample originates from a study of cytomegalovirus exposure and HLA in healthy donors (TCRdb year 2017). Regarding the complete study: An earlier analysis of approximately 590 of the donors reported more than 250 Gb of sequence data and some 120 million unique TCR beta sequences from around 200 million T cells. An early release that covered several hundred HLA-typed donors contained approximately 290 gigabases of sequencing data and tens of millions of unique TCR sequences. Of the approximately 400 genotyped donors, approximately 80% fell in the genetic ancestry cluster associated with self-reported Caucasian donors. The aim of the study was to test whether cataloging public T cell receptors could identify signatures of past pathogen exposure. The study used immunosequencing to profile the T cell repertoires of 670 or so subjects and linked those repertoires to cytomegalovirus serostatus. Along with the approximately 650-subject first cohort, a separate validation cohort of over a hundred different subjects was used. High-throughput TCR immunosequencing, statistical association of individual TCRs with disease status, and machine learning were combined to predict cytomegalovirus infection status. In a later analysis, previously published TCR beta repertoires from 500 to 750 donors were re-analyzed and high-resolution HLA genotyping was added so that TCR occurrence patterns could be studied. Rather than using new phenotypic data, the later analysis identified candidate immune exposures from TCR beta sequences and from how often those sequences occurred across donors. An earlier analysis of roughly 580 of the donors used high-throughput TCR beta sequencing to judge whether each TCR beta V gene segment behaved as functional or pseudogenic. Donor age, sex, ethnicity and CMV serostatus were compiled together with the repertoire data. In a later genetic analysis, genome-wide SNP genotypes for about three fifths of the roughly 670 donors were used, and that subset was treated as a discovery cohort. All discovery cohort repertoires had been generated using a single sequencing platform. Both class I and class II loci were covered by HLA typing, at four-digit resolution. The number of donors typed differed by locus, with about 629-640 for A, B, C, DRB1 and DQB1, over 500 for DQA1, about 610 for DPA1, and about 450 for DPB1. Four to six DR-DQ haplotypes were handled as single units for association and clustering, since linkage in the cohort was strong. Among some 400 genotyped donors of the cohort, an average of around 220,000 unique TCR beta nucleotide sequences was sequenced per donor, of which about 19% were non-productive. Study-wide conclusions, independent of this receptor: In a later analysis, TCR association rates were found to vary across HLA loci, with the most associated TCRs seen for DRB1 alleles and the fewest for HLA-C alleles. The study listed 150 to 200 TCR beta chains as associated with cytomegalovirus. In a later analysis, HLA-associated TCR beta chains showed more clonal expansion and lower generation probabilities than non-associated chains that were equally common. A cluster of highly shared sequence variants was judged likely to be a technical artifact of the sequencing pipeline. In vitro tests confirmed that a few of the cytomegalovirus-associated TCR beta chains recognize cytomegalovirus antigens. The earlier analysis of some 540 of the donors excluded approximately 15 rarely observed V segments, including chromosome 9 orphons, because counts were too low. The cohort was sequenced for TCR beta chains only, and without alpha or paired-chain data the features that could be detected were limited. In both the original and validation cohorts, the classifier was reported to diagnose cytomegalovirus status with high specificity and sensitivity. A later genetic analysis reported fewer N-insertions in productive TCRs among donors in an Asian-associated ancestry cluster than the roughly 620-donor mean. A later analysis associated about 17,000 TCR beta sequences with specific HLA alleles at a false discovery rate of 0.05. Because HLA typing was unavailable for some donors at each locus, only the typed subset was used in association tests. When HLA alleles, especially DR and DQ, strongly co-occurred, attributing TCR associations to individual alleles was difficult. The only immune exposure information available for the cohort was CMV serostatus. A later analysis reported that several top co-occurrence clusters appeared linked to parvovirus B19, influenza, CMV and Epstein-Barr virus. Most TCR sequences were observed very rarely across donors, whereas some public TCRs were present in many individuals. In a later analysis, most CMV-associated TCR beta chains were found to appear HLA-restricted, with HLA associations seemingly driven largely by CMV exposure. Presence/absence analyses assumed roughly uniform sequencing depth across donors, an assumption that may not hold. V-gene and J-gene trimming of TCR beta chains was associated with a missense DCLRE1C variant in a later genetic analysis, and the association was replicated in an independent cohort. Linkage disequilibrium might explain the correlated functional status among segregating V segments, but an unknown experimental factor could not be ruled out. The authors suggested that the approach could potentially be generalized to other disease states and immunological phenotypes. Because the 87-base-pair reads could not distinguish some IMGT-functional V segments, including TRBV6-2 and TRBV6-3, those segments were excluded. Broadly in line with IMGT annotations, most TCR beta V segments showed up in productive rearrangements about 90% or about 30% of the time in an earlier analysis of a few hundred of the donors. A further reported finding was that TCR beta sequences accurately predicted the HLA-A and HLA-B alleles for most subjects in the first cohort.

The library was built by means of the immunoSEQ multiplex PCR assay. A mixture of 60 forward primers for TCR Vbeta segments and 13 reverse primers for TCR Jbeta segments was used in the multiplex PCR. A multiplex PCR assay on genomic DNA amplified the CDR3 region of rearranged TCR beta genes. The amplified TCR beta libraries were sequenced on the Illumina HiSeq System as 87-base-pair reads. As for how the authors treated the data: Across the 700 or so repertoires, a later analysis counted roughly 77 million unique TCR beta chains, roughly 11 million of which were shared by at least two donors. A nearest-neighbor algorithm error-corrected the raw reads and collapsed the reads into unique sequences, merging closely related sequences to remove PCR and sequencing errors. CDR3 sequences were aligned to IMGT reference sequences to assign V, D and J gene segments. Each retained sequence needed at least a six-nucleotide match to both a V gene segment and a J gene segment. A rearrangement was called productive if the CDR3 had no stop codons and remained in frame with V and J, and every other rearrangement was called non-productive. Following IMGT convention, CDR3 was defined as the stretch from the second conserved V-encoded cysteine to the conserved J-encoded phenylalanine. The earlier analysis of approximately 590 of the donors excluded any sequence lacking an unambiguous match to a single V gene segment. An earlier analysis of 587 of the donors called V segments functional above 56.7% productive rearrangements and segregating when the between-donor standard deviation exceeded 5%. A statistical classification framework was built for diagnosing cytomegalovirus status from the catalog of TCR beta chain sequences. In a later analysis, V and J genes were assigned by comparing TCR nucleotide sequences against IMGT/GENE-DB human TR gene sequences. The TCRdist pipeline was used in a later analysis to assign CDR3 sequences and most-parsimonious VDJ recombination scenarios. In a later analysis, each TCR beta chain was defined by its CDR3 amino acid sequence together with its V-gene family, and reads without a unique V-gene family were excluded. In a later analysis, 500 to 700 highly shared, low-generation-probability nucleotide sequences were removed to address suspected cross-contamination and a sequencing artifact. In a later analysis, a clonal expansion index was calculated for each public chain from normalized within-repertoire ranks of inferred template counts. Generation probabilities in a later analysis came from a VDJ recombination model fitted to out-of-frame rearrangements, and those results were checked against IGoR. A later analysis scored TCR-TCR, TCR-HLA and TCR-CMV co-occurrence with hypergeometric tests, applying a repertoire-size bias correction to TCR pairs. False discovery rates were estimated in a later analysis by permuting HLA or CMV assignments 20 times. A later analysis grouped co-occurring TCRs with DBSCAN, adding TCRdist sequence similarity when clustering within HLA-allele-positive subsets. Repertoires with fewer than 30,000 or more than 120,000 public chains, plus five repertoires with anomalous nucleotide sharing, were excluded from co-occurrence clustering. Imported from immuneACCESS, the table was reduced by TCRdb to in-frame sequences with V and J called. These copies leave out some clones; in studies compared against another copy, an unresolved V gene accounts for under half, and the cause of the remainder is not known. The DNA gave D and trimming, while V, J and clone size come from that table. Here the sample has over 150,000 clones; just under 80% occur a single time. Roughly 1.3% of the sample is in the top ten clones.

CDR1 SGHNT and CDR2 YYREEE are derived from the germline V gene (reference sequence). Its CDR3 holds 15 amino acids, cysteine through phenylalanine. The retained sequence is limited to the CDR3, 45 bases, with the frame set at the first base. V is pruned by 5 bases and J by 3 bases, leaving 11 bases of the junction without a gene match. This receptor was taken from a woman aged 50 to 60 in good health and CMV-seronegative. Source material: PBMCs. The chain was built from TRBV5-4 and TRBJ2-7, with 7 bases matching TRBD1. The sequence in DNA is TGTGCCAGCAGTCAAGCAACAGGGGCGAACTACGAGCAGTACTTC. This gives the protein CASSQATGANYEQYF.